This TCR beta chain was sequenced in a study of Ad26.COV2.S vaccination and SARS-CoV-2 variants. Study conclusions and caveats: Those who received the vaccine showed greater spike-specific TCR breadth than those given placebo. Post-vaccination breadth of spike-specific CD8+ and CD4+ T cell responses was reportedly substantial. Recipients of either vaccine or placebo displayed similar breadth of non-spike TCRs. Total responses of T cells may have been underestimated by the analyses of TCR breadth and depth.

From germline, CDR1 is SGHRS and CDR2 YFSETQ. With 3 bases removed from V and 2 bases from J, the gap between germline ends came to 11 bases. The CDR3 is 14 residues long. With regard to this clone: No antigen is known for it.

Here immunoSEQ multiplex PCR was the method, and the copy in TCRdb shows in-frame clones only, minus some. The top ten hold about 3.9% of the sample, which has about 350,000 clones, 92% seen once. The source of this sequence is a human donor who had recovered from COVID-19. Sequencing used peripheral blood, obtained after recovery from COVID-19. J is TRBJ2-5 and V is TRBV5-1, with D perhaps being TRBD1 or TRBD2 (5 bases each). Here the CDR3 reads CASSSGAGQETQYF. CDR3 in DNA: TGCGCCAGCAGCTCCGGGGCAGGGCAAGAGACCCAGTACTTC.